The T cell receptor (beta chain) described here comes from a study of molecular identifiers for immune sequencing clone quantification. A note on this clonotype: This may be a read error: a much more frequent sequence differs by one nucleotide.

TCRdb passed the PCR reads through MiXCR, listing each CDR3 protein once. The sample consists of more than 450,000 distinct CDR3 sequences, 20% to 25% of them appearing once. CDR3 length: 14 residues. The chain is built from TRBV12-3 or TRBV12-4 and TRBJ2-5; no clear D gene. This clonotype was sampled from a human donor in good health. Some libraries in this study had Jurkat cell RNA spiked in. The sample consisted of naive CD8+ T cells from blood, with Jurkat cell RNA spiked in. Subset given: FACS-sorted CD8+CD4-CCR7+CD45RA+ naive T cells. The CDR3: CASSFHDQKETLYF. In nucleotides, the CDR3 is TGTGCCAGCAGTTTTCACGATCAGAAAGAGACCCTGTACTTC.